These 19 T cell receptor beta chains came from one sample sequenced in a study of CD8 T cells in Susac syndrome. RNA totalling roughly 0.5 to 1 ug underwent reverse transcription with random hexamers. Each CDR3 protein is one row after TCRdb ran MiXCR on the immunoSEQ multiplex PCR reads. In the table there are about 300,000 distinct CDR3 sequences, roughly nine tenths of which are singletons. Specimen: CD4+ T cells from PBMCs. The source is a human donor with multiple sclerosis.

The V call is TRBV20-1, the J call TRBJ2-1; 15 nucleotides agree with TRBD2. This CDR3 is built from 15 residues. With 4 bases clipped from V and 8 bases from J, the junction kept 6 bases outside the gene matches. The germline gives CDR1 DFQATT, CDR2 SNEGSKA (reference sequence). DNA for the CDR3: TGCAGTGCTACCCCCGGACTAGCGGGAGGGGATGAGCAGTTCTTC. This translates into CSATPGLAGGDEQFF.

Written as DNA, the CDR3 is TGTGCCACTCAGGACAGGGCAGACACTGAAGCTTTCTTT. Its protein is CATQDRADTEAFF. J is TRBJ1-1 and V is TRBV19, with 8 bases lining up with TRBD1. Germline V gene sequence: CDR1 LNHDA, CDR2 SQIVND (reference sequence). Losses at the gene ends were 10 bases for V and 3 bases for J; bases not matched to a gene: 7. The CDR3 spans 13 residues.

This rearrangement joins TRBV7-8 to TRBJ1-6; no clear D. From germline, CDR1 is SGHVS and CDR2 FQNEAQ. V gave up 3 bases and J gave up 8 bases, with 8 bases separating them. This CDR3 comprises 13 residues. The CDR3: CASSFGVDSPLHF. The CDR3, as DNA: TGTGCCAGCAGCTTTGGGGTTGATTCACCCCTCCACTTT.

The rearrangement uses TRBV23-1 and TRBJ1-6; weak D call: TRBD1 (6 bases). TRBV23-1 falls under the ORF class, with uncertain function. The CDR3 consists of 22 residues. Trimming took off 2 bases at V and 7 bases at J, with 33 bases between the two ends. CDR3 nucleotide sequence: TGCGCCAGCAGTCAAATCAGGGGACGGAAACCGCCTCCGTATAGCGAGAATTCACCCCTCCACTTT. Encoded protein: CASSQIRGRKPPPYSENSPLHF.

The V call is TRBV7-9, the J call TRBJ1-1, with unresolved D. Germline lookup yields CDR1 SEHNR and CDR2 FQNEAQ (reference sequence). V lost 3 bases and J 4 bases, leaving 9 bases between the germline ends. This CDR3 comprises 13 residues. The CDR3 spells CASSFGVATEAFF. The CDR3 bases are TGTGCCAGCAGCTTCGGAGTGGCCACTGAAGCTTTCTTT.

The chain links TRBV4-1 to TRBJ1-5, with D unclear. The germline V gene encodes CDR1 MGHRA and CDR2 YSYEKL. The CDR3 length is 13 residues. V lost 1 base and J 7 bases, leaving 8 bases between the germline ends. The CDR3 here is CASSQVWRQPQHF. In DNA, the CDR3 is TGCGCCAGCAGCCAAGTATGGAGGCAGCCCCAGCATTTT.

This chain joins TRBV5-1 and TRBJ2-3; 8 bases align to TRBD2. V lost 2 bases, J lost 2 bases, and 10 bases stayed unmatched. Germline CDR1 is SGHRS and CDR2 is YFSETQ. CDR3 length: 17 amino acids. As DNA, the CDR3 is TGCGCCAGCAGCTTCGGGGGGGGACCGCCGCTCACAGATACGCAGTATTTT. Translation gives CASSFGGGPPLTDTQYF.

The chain's CDR3 is CASTVSGTGNTEAFF. CDR3 coding DNA: TGCGCCAGCACCGTGTCCGGGACAGGGAACACTGAAGCTTTCTTT. This rearrangement joins TRBV5-1 to TRBJ1-1; TRBD1 agrees at 8 bases. Germline lookup yields CDR1 SGHRS and CDR2 YFSETQ. The CDR3 is made up of 15 amino acids. J lost 1 base, V lost 6 bases, and 8 bases had no gene match.

V gene TRBV20-1 combines with J gene TRBJ2-5; TRBD2 is a possible D gene (6 bases). Per the germline V gene, CDR1 is DFQATT and CDR2 is SNEGSKA (reference sequence). Trimming stripped 8 bases from V and 5 bases from J, with 15 bases between. This CDR3 has 12 amino acids. CDR3 sequence: CSYTGVGETQYF. The CDR3 region has the DNA TGCAGTTACACGGGAGTGGGTGAGACCCAGTACTTC.

The chain links TRBV7-2 to TRBJ2-5; the D call may be TRBD1 or TRBD2 (5 bases each). Trimming shortened V by 8 bases and J by 4 bases, and 11 bases separated the two germline ends. In germline, CDR1 is SGHTA, CDR2 FQGNSA. The CDR3 is 12 residues long. CDR3 loop: CASGSRGETQYF. CDR3 bases: TGTGCCAGCGGATCGAGGGGAGAGACCCAGTACTTC.

This rearrangement joins TRBV30 to TRBJ2-1, with 8 positions matching TRBD2. This CDR3 is 13 amino acids long. Looked up from germline, CDR1 is GTSNPN and CDR2 is SVGIG (reference sequence). The J segment lost 10 bases and the V segment lost 7 bases, leaving 12 bases of the junction unmatched. CDR3 region: CAYPAGGPGEQFF. CDR3 bases: TGTGCCTATCCGGCGGGAGGCCCAGGGGAGCAGTTCTTC.

CDR3 sequence (DNA): TGTGCCAGCAGTGTAGGGGTAGGGGGACAGGATGAGCAGTTCTTC. This sequence encodes CASSVGVGGQDEQFF. The J gene is TRBJ2-1, the V gene TRBV6-2 or TRBV6-3; 8 positions match TRBD1. This CDR3 has 15 residues. J gave up 8 bases and V 5 bases, and 11 bases lay outside the gene matches. Germline V lookup: CDR1 MNHEY, CDR2 SVGEGT.

The gene calls are TRBV20-1 and TRBJ2-2; either TRBD1 or TRBD2 may fit D (6 bases each). Trimming cost V 6 bases and J 7 bases, with 15 bases left between them. This CDR3 comprises 13 residues. Germline CDR1 DFQATT, CDR2 SNEGSKA (reference sequence). For the CDR3, the DNA is TGCAGTGCCCGAGGAGGGGGGATCGGGGAGCTGTTTTTT. It specifies CSARGGGIGELFF.

This clonotype was observed a few times. The chain carries TRBV10-3 and TRBJ2-2, with unresolved D. Trimming shortened V by 9 bases and J by 3 bases, and 14 bases separated the two germline ends. Germline CDR1 reads ENHRY; CDR2 reads SYGVKD. The CDR3 is 14 amino acids. The CDR3 region has the DNA TGTGCCATGAGTCCGACGGCGGACACCGGGGAGCTGTTTTTT. Its protein is CAMSPTADTGELFF.

V is TRBV25-1 and J is TRBJ2-2, with D tentatively TRBD1 (6 bases). This CDR3 contains 17 residues. The V gene lost 3 bases and the J gene lost 2 bases, with 16 bases spanning the gap. Per the germline V gene, CDR1 is MGHDK and CDR2 is SYGVNS. The CDR3 coding sequence is TGTGCCAGCAGTGAGGCACATACACAGGGAAACACCGGGGAGCTGTTTTTT. It codes for CASSEAHTQGNTGELFF.

This chain joins TRBV7-2 and TRBJ2-3; no reliable D call. The length of the CDR3 is 15 residues. Trimming removed 0 bases at V and 2 bases at J, with 9 bases between. The germline V gene encodes CDR1 SGHTA and CDR2 FQGNSA. The CDR3 sequence: CASSLAGPATDTQYF. The DNA for the CDR3 is TGTGCCAGCAGCTTAGCGGGCCCGGCCACAGATACGCAGTATTTT. The full variable domain, completed using reference TRBV7-2 and TRBJ2-3, is GAGVSQSPSNKVTEKGKDVELRCDPISGHTALYWYRQSLGQGLEFLIYFQGNSAPDKSGLPSDRFSAERTGGSVSTLTIQRTQQEDSAVYLCASSLAGPATDTQYFGPGTRLTVL.

The rearrangement uses TRBV12-3 or TRBV12-4 and TRBJ1-5; 8 bases match TRBD1. V gave up 6 bases and J gave up 7 bases; unmatched junction bases: 8. CDR3 length: 14 residues. The CDR3 DNA follows: TGTGCCAGCAGGCAGGACAGGGAGGACCAGCCCCAGCATTTT. Translated: CASRQDREDQPQHF.

This clonotype was seen just once. V usage is TRBV7-2 and J usage is TRBJ2-7; 9 nucleotides agree with TRBD2. Germline V gene data show CDR1 as SGHTA and CDR2 as FQGNSA. The CDR3 is 16 amino acids. Trimming took 4 bases from V and 2 from J; bases not matched to a gene: 9. Here the CDR3 DNA reads TGTGCCAGCAGCTCCCCGAATCTAGCGGGACCCTACGAGCAGTACTTC. It codes for CASSSPNLAGPYEQYF.

The rearrangement links TRBV5-1 to TRBJ1-4; D is undetermined. The germline CDR1 and CDR2 sequences are SGHRS and YFSETQ. There are 15 residues in the CDR3. The V end was cut by 0 bases, the J end by 3 bases, with 9 bases between. For the CDR3, the DNA is TGCGCCAGCAGCTTGGGTATACAGTCTAATGAAAAACTGTTTTTT. This sequence encodes CASSLGIQSNEKLFF.